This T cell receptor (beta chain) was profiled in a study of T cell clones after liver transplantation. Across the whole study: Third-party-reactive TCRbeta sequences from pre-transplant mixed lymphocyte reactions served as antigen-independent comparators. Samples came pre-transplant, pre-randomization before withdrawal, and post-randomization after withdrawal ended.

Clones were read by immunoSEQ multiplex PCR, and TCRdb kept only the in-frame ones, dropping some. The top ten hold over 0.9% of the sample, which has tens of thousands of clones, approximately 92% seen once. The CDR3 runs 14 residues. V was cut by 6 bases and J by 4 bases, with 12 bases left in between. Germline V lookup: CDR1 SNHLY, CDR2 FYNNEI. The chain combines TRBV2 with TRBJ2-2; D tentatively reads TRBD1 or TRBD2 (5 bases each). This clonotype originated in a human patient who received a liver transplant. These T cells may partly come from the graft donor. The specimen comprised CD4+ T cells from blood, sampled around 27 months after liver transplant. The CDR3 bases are TGTGCCAGCAGGAGGGGTCTTGGCACCGGGGAGCTGTTTTTT. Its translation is CASRRGLGTGELFF.